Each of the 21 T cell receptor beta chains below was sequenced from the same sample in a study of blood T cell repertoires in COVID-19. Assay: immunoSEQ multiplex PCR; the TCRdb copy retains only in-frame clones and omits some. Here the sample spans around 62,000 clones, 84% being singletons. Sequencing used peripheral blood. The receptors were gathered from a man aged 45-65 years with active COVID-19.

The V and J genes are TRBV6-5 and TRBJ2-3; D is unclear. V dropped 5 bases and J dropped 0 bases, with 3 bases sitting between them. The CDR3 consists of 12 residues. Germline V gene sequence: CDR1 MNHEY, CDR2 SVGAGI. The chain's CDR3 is CASSISTDTQYF. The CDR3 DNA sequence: TGTGCCAGCAGTATAAGCACAGATACGCAGTATTTT.

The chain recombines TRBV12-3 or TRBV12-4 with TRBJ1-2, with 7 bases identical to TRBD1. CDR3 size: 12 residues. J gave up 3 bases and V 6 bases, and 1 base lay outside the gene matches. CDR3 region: CASRGQHYGYTF. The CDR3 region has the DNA TGTGCCAGCAGGGGACAGCACTATGGCTACACCTTC.

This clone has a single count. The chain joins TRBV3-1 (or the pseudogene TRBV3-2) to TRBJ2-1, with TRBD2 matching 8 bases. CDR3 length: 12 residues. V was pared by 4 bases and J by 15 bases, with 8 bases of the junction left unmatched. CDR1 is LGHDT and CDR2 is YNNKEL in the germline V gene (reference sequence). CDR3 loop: CASSPPGLAPFF. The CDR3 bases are TGTGCCAGCAGCCCCCCCGGACTAGCTCCGTTCTTC.

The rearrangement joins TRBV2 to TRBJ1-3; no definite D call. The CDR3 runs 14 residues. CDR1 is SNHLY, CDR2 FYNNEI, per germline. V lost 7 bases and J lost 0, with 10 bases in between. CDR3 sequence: CASTRPSSGNTIYF. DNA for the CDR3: TGTGCCAGCACTCGTCCGAGCTCTGGAAACACCATATATTTT.

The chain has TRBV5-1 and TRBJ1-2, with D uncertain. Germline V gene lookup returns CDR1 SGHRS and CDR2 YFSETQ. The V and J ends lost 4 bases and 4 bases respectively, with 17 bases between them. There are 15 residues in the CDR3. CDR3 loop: CASSPQGEPSYGYTF. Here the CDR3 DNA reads TGCGCCAGCAGCCCCCAAGGAGAGCCATCCTATGGCTACACCTTC.

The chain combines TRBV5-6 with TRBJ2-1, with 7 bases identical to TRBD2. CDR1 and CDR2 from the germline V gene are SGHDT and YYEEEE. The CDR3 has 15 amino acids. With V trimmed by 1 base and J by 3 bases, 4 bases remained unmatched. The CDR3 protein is CASSLLGGVYNEQFF. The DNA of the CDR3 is TGTGCCAGCAGCTTGCTGGGGGGGGTCTACAATGAGCAGTTCTTC.

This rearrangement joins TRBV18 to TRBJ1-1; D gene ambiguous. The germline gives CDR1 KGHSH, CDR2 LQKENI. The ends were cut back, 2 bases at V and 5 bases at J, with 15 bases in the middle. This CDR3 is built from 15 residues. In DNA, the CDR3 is TGTGCCAGCTCACCATGGGCCAGTTCGGGGACTGAAGCTTTCTTT. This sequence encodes CASSPWASSGTEAFF.

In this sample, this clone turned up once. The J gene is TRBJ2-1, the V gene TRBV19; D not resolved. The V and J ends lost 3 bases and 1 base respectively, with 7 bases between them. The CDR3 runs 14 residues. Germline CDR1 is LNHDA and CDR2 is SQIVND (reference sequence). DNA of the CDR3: TGTGCCAGTAGTATTCAGGCGTCCTACAATGAGCAGTTCTTC. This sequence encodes CASSIQASYNEQFF.

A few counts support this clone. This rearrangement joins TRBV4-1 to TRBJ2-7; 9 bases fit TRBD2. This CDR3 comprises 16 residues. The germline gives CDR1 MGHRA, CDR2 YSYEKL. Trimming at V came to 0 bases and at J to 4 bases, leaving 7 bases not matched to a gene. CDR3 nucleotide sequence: TGCGCCAGCAGCCAAGACTCTAGCGGGGACCTATACGAGCAGTACTTC. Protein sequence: CASSQDSSGDLYEQYF.

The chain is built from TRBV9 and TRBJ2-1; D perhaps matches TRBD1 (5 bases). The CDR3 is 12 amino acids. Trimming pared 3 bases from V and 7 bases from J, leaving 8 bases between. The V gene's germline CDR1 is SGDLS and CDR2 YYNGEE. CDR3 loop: CASSARVNEQFF. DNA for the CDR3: TGTGCCAGCAGCGCCAGGGTAAATGAGCAGTTCTTC.

CDR3 residues: CASGPGTSGRAYEQYF. Here the CDR3 DNA reads TGTGCCAGCGGGCCCGGGACTAGCGGGAGAGCGTACGAGCAGTACTTC. The rearrangement links TRBV2 to TRBJ2-7, with TRBD2 matching over 14 bases. The J segment lost 4 bases and the V segment lost 8 bases, leaving 10 bases of the junction unmatched. Germline V gene data show CDR1 as SNHLY and CDR2 as FYNNEI. This CDR3 is 16 amino acids long.

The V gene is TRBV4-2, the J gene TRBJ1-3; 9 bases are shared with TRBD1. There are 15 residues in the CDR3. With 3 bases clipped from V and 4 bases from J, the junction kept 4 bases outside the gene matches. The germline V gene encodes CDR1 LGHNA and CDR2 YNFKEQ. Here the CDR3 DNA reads TGTGCCAGCAGCCATGGGGACAGGGCGGGAAACACCATATATTTT. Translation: CASSHGDRAGNTIYF.

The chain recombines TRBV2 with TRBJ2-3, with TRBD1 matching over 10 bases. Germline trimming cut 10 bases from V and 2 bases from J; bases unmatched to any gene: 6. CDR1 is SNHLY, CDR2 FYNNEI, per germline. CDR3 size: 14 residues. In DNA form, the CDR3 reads TGTGCCAAAAATGGACAGGGGGTCACAGATACGCAGTATTTT. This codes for CAKNGQGVTDTQYF.

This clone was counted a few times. The CDR3 protein is CASSWAGAGGKNEQFF. DNA for the CDR3: TGTGCCAGCAGCTGGGCAGGAGCGGGGGGCAAAAATGAGCAGTTCTTC. The genes are TRBV7-2 and TRBJ2-1; 9 positions match TRBD2. V was pared by 4 bases and J by 7 bases, with 11 bases of the junction left unmatched. This CDR3 is 16 amino acids long. Germline CDR1 SGHTA, CDR2 FQGNSA.

CDR3 protein: CASSPDFQGTEAFF. In nucleotides, the CDR3 is TGTGCCAGCTCACCAGATTTTCAGGGCACTGAAGCTTTCTTT. This chain joins TRBV18 and TRBJ1-1; possible D gene TRBD1, 5 bases. The germline gives CDR1 KGHSH, CDR2 LQKENI. CDR3 length: 14 amino acids. The germline V and J ends were trimmed by 2 bases and 4 bases, with 11 bases remaining between them.

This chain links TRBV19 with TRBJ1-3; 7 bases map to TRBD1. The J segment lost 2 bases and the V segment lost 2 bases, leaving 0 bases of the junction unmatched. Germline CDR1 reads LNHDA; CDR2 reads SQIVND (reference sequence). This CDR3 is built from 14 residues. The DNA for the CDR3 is TGTGCCAGTAGTATAACAGGGGCTGGAAACACCATATATTTT. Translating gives CASSITGAGNTIYF.

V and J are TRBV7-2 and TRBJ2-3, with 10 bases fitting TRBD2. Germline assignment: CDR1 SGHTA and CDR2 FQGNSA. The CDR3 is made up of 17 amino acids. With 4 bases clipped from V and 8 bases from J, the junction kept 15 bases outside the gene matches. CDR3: CASSSRGLAGEQGTQYF. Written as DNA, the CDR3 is TGTGCCAGCAGCTCAAGAGGGCTAGCGGGGGAGCAAGGTACGCAGTATTTT.

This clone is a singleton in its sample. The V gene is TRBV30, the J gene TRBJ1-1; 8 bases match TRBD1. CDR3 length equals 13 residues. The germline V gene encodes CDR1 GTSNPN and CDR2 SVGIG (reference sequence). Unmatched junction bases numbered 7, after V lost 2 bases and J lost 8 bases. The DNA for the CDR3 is TGTGCCTGGAGTCCACGCCGGGACAGGGAAGCTTTCTTT. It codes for CAWSPRRDREAFF.

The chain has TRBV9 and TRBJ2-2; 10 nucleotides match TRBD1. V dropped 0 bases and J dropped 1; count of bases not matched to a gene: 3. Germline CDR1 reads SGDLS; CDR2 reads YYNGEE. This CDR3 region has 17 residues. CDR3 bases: TGTGCCAGCAGCGTAGAGGGACAGGGGCTGAACACCGGGGAGCTGTTTTTT. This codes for CASSVEGQGLNTGELFF. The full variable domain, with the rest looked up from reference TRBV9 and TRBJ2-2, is DSGVTQTPKHLITATGQRVTLRCSPRSGDLSVYWYQQSLDQGLQFLIQYYNGEERAKGNILERFSAQQFPDLHSELNLSSLELGDSALYFCASSVEGQGLNTGELFFGEGSRLTVL.

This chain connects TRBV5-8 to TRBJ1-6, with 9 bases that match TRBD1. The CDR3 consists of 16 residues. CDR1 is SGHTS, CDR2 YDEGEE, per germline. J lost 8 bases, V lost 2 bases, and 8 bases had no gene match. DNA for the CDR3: TGTGCCAGCAGCTTATTTTCCGGGACAGGGTATTCACCCCTCCACTTT. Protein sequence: CASSLFSGTGYSPLHF.

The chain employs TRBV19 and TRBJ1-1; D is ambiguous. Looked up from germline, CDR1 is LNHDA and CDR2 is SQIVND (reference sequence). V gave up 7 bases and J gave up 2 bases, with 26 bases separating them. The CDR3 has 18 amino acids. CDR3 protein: CASTPIRGLSKFNTEAFF. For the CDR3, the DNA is TGTGCCAGTACCCCCATCCGTGGGCTGAGTAAATTTAACACTGAAGCTTTCTTT.